This T cell receptor beta chain derives from a study of blood T cell repertoires in COVID-19. On the study more broadly: Whether acute or convalescent, the COVID-19 samples came from the United States, Italy and Spain. The cDNA or gDNA used as material had been derived from T cells, B-cell-depleted T cells, or PBMCs.

CDR1 is LNHDA and CDR2 is SQIVND in the germline V gene (reference sequence). The CDR3 runs 14 residues. V dropped 7 bases and J dropped 1 base, with 13 bases sitting between them. In the original analysis: Quantification of nucleated cells was approximated via reference gene primer amplification. The protocol was immunoSEQ multiplex PCR, while the TCRdb copy is restricted to in-frame clones and leaves out a portion. V and J calls and clone size are those listed in that table; D and trimming were worked out from the DNA. The sample records about 130,000 clones, more than 80% being singletons. The chain couples TRBV19 to TRBJ1-1; D uncertain. The specimen sequenced was peripheral blood. The clonotype originates from a human donor in a cohort sampled during active COVID-19. The CDR3 nucleotides are TGTGCCAGTACCCCAGCGGATCAGAACACTGAAGCTTTCTTT. It is translated as CASTPADQNTEAFF.